This TCR beta chain was documented in a study of blood T cell repertoires in COVID-19. V gave up 4 bases and J gave up 4 bases, with 13 bases separating them. The CDR3 is 14 residues long. CDR1 is SNHLY, CDR2 FYNNEI, per germline. The repertoire was sequenced with immunoSEQ multiplex PCR; TCRdb's copy has only in-frame clones and lacks some. Of some 41,000 clones listed, over 80% were seen once; the top ten hold approximately 8%. The rearrangement joins TRBV2 to TRBJ1-2, with a weak D call TRBD1 (6 bases). The origin of this receptor is an older man in a cohort sampled during active COVID-19. The material sequenced was peripheral blood. CDR3 sequence: CASSVGRGVYGYTF. The CDR3 region has the DNA TGTGCCAGCAGTGTAGGCAGGGGAGTCTATGGCTACACCTTC.